This TCR beta chain came from a study of shared clonotypes between healthy human individuals. This CDR3 is built from 19 residues. The V gene's germline CDR1 is SEHNR and CDR2 FQNEAQ (reference sequence). After removal of 4 bases from V and 5 bases from J, the junction contained 11 bases not matched to a gene. The table came from immunoSEQ multiplex PCR; TCRdb's copy has only in-frame clones and leaves some out. The sample shows roughly 600,000 clones, roughly 98% of them seen only once. Cells designated naive CD8 were CD45RO-negative and were positively selected for CCR7, with terminally differentiated effector memory CD45RA+ cells excluded.

The specimen sequenced was naive CD8+ T cells sorted from blood. The chain employs TRBV7-9 and TRBJ2-1, with 16 bases that match TRBD2. The receptor was isolated from a man aged 30-40 years in good health. CDR3 sequence (DNA): TGTGCCAGCAGCTCCGGGACTAGCGGGAGGGGATCGGTCCACAATGAGCAGTTCTTC. It yields the protein CASSSGTSGRGSVHNEQFF. Full variable domain (missing parts from reference TRBV7-9 and TRBJ2-1): DTGVSQNPRHKITKRGQNVTFRCDPISEHNRLYWYRQTLGQGPEFLTYFQNEAQLEKSRLLSDRFSAERPKGSFSTLEIQRTEQGDSAMYLCASSSGTSGRGSVHNEQFFGPGTRLTVL.